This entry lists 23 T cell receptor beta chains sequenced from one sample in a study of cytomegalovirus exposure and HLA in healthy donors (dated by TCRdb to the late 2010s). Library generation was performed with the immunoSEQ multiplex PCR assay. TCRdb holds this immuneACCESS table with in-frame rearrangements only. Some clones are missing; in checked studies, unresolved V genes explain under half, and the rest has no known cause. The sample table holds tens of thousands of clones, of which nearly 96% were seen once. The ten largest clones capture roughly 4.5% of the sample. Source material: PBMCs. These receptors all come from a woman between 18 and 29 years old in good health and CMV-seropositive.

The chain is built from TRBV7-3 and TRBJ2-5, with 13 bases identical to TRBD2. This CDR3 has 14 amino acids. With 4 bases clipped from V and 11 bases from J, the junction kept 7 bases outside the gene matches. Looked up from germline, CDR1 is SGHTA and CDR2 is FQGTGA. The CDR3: CASSSGLAGEEQYF. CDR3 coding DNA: TGTGCCAGCAGCTCCGGACTAGCGGGAGAGGAGCAGTACTTC.

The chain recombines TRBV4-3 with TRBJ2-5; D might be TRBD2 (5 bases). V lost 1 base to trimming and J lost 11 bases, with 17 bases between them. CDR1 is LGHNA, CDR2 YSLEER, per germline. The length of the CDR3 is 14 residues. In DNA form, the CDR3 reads TGCGCCAGCAGCCAAGGTGTGGGATCCTGGGAGCAGTACTTC. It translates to CASSQGVGSWEQYF.

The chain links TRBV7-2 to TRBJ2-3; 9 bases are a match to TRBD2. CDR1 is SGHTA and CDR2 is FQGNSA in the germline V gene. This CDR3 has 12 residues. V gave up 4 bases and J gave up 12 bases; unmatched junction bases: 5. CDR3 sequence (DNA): TGTGCCAGCAGCTCCCCGGGACTAGCCCAGTATTTT. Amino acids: CASSSPGLAQYF.

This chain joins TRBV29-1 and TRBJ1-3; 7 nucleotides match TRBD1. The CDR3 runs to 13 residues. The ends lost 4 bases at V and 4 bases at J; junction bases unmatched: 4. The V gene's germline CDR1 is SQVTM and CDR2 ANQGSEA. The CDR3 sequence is CSVGDRVGNTIYF. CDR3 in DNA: TGCAGCGTTGGAGACAGGGTCGGAAACACCATATATTTT.

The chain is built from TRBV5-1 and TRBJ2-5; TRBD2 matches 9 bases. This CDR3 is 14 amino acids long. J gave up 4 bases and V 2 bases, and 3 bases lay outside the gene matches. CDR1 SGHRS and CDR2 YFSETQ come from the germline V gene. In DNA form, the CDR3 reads TGCGCCAGCAGCTTCCTAGCGGGGCCAGAGACCCAGTACTTC. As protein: CASSFLAGPETQYF.

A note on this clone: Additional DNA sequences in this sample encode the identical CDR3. Here the CDR3 DNA reads TGTGCCAGCAGTTACTCGAGGGGAGGCGAGCAGTACTTC. It is translated as CASSYSRGGEQYF. This sequence joins TRBV6-5 and TRBJ2-7; a weak D match, TRBD2 (6 bases). This CDR3 has 13 residues. The germline V and J ends were trimmed by 0 bases and 6 bases, with 9 bases remaining between them. CDR1 and CDR2 (germline): MNHEY, SVGAGI.

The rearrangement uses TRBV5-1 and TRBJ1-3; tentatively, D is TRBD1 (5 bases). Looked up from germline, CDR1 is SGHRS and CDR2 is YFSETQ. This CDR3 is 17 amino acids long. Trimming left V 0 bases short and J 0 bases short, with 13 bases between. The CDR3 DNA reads TGCGCCAGCAGCTTGGGACGGGGGAAGCTCTCTGGAAACACCATATATTTT. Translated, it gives CASSLGRGKLSGNTIYF.

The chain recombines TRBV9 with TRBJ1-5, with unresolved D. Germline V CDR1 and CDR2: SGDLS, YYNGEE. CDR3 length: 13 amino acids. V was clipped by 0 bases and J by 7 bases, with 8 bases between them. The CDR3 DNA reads TGTGCCAGCAGCGTAGGCCCTGAGCAGCCCCAGCATTTT. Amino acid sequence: CASSVGPEQPQHF.

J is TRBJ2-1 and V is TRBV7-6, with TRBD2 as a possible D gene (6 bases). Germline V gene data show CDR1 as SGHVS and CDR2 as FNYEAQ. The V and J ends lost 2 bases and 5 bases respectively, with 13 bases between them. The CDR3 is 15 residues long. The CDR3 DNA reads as TGTGCCAGCAGCTTACCTGCGGGAACTAACAATGAGCAGTTCTTC. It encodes CASSLPAGTNNEQFF.

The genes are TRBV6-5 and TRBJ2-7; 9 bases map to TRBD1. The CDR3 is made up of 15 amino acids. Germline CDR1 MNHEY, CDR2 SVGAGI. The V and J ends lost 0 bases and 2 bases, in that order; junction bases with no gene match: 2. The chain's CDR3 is CASSYSGDRAYEQYF. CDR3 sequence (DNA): TGTGCCAGCAGTTACTCTGGGGACAGGGCCTACGAGCAGTACTTC.

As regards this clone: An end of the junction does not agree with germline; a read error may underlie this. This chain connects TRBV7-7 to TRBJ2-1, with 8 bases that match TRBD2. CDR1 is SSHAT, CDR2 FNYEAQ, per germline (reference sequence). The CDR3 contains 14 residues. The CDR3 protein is CASSDGPGGDEQFF. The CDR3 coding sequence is TGTGCTAGCAGCGACGGGCCGGGAGGGGATGAGCAGTTCTTC.

The DNA of the CDR3 is TGTGCCAGCAGTTCCGAGCGGGACTCCTACGAGCAGTACTTC. Amino acid sequence: CASSSERDSYEQYF. This chain links TRBV7-9 with TRBJ2-7; the match to TRBD2 covers 7 bases. The V and J ends lost 6 bases and 0 bases, in that order; junction bases with no gene match: 5. This CDR3 comprises 14 residues. CDR1 is SEHNR, CDR2 FQNEAQ, per germline (reference sequence).

As DNA, the CDR3 is TGTGCCAGCAGTTCCCCGCGGGAGGGTCACTACGAGCAGTACTTC. It encodes CASSSPREGHYEQYF. The chain is built from TRBV7-2 and TRBJ2-7; 9 positions match TRBD2. Germline values: CDR1 SGHTA, CDR2 FQGNSA. Germline trimming cut 6 bases from V and 3 bases from J; bases unmatched to any gene: 9. This CDR3 has 15 amino acids.

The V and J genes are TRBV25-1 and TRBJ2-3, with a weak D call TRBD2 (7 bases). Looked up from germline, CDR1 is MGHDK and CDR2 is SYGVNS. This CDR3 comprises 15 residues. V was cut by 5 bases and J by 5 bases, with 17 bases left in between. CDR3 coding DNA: TGTGCCAGCAGTTCCGGGGGGCATAACGGAGATACGCAGTATTTT. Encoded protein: CASSSGGHNGDTQYF. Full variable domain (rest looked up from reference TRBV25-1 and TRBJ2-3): EADIYQTPRYLVIGTGKKITLECSQTMGHDKMYWYQQDPGMELHLIHYSYGVNSTEKGDLSSESTVSRIRTEHFPLTLESARPSHTSQYLCASSSGGHNGDTQYFGPGTRLTVL.

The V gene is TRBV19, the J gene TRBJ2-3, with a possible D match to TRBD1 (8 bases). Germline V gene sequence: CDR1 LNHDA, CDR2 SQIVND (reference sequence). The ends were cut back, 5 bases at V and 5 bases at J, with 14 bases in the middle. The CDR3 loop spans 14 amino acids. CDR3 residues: CASSHRGGIDTQYF. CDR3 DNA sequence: TGTGCCAGTAGTCACAGGGGGGGTATAGATACGCAGTATTTT.

CDR3 coding DNA: TGTGCCAGCAGCGTAGTGGCTAGAGGAGGCTATGAGCAGTTCTTC. Translating it yields CASSVVARGGYEQFF. The chain combines TRBV9 with TRBJ2-1; D might be TRBD2 (5 bases). The CDR3 has 15 residues. Per the germline V gene, CDR1 is SGDLS and CDR2 is YYNGEE. V was shortened by 0 bases and J by 8 bases, with 15 bases between the two germline ends.

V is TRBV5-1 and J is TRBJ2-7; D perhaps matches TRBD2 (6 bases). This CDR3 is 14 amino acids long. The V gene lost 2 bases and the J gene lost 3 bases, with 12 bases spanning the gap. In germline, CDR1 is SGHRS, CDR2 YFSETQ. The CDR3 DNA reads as TGCGCCAGCAGCTTCGGGGGATATGACTACGAGCAGTACTTC. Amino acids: CASSFGGYDYEQYF.

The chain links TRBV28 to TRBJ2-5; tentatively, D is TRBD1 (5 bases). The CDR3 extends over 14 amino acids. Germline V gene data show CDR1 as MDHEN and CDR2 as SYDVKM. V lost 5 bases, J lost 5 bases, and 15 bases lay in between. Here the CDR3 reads CASSRTWEGETQYF. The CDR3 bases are TGTGCCAGCAGTCGGACATGGGAAGGGGAGACCCAGTACTTC.

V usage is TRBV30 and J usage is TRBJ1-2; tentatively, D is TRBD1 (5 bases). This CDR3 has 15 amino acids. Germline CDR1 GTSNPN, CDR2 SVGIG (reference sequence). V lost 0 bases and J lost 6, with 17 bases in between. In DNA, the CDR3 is TGTGCCTGGAGTGTCCGGACGCGGGACGCAAATGGCTACACCTTC. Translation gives CAWSVRTRDANGYTF.

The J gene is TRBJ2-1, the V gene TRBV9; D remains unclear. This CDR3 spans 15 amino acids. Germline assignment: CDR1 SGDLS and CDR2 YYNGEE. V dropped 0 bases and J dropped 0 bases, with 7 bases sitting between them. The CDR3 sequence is CASSVAISSYNEQFF. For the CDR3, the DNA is TGTGCCAGCAGCGTAGCGATTAGCTCCTACAATGAGCAGTTCTTC. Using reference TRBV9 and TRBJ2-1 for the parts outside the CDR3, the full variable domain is DSGVTQTPKHLITATGQRVTLRCSPRSGDLSVYWYQQSLDQGLQFLIQYYNGEERAKGNILERFSAQQFPDLHSELNLSSLELGDSALYFCASSVAISSYNEQFFGPGTRLTVL.

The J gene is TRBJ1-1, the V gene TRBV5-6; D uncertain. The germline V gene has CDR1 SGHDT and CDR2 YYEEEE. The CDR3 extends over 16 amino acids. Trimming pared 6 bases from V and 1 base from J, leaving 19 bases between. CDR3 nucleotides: TGTGCCAGCACCCAGAATGGGCTTTCCGGGAACACTGAAGCTTTCTTT. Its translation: CASTQNGLSGNTEAFF.

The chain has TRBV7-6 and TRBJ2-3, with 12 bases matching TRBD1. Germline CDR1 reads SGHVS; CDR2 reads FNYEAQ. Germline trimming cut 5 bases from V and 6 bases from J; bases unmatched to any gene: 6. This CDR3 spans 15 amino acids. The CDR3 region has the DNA TGTGCCAGCAGCCTCGGGACAGGGGGCGCCGATACGCAGTATTTT. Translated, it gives CASSLGTGGADTQYF.

The CDR3: CARSYRGGGYEQYF. In DNA form, the CDR3 reads TGTGCCAGGAGTTACAGGGGAGGTGGCTACGAGCAGTACTTC. This chain links TRBV5-3 with TRBJ2-7; tentative D call: TRBD1 (7 bases). TRBV5-3 is an ORF, and what it does is uncertain. The CDR3 has 14 amino acids. Trimming stripped 8 bases from V and 3 bases from J, with 18 bases between.